This T cell receptor (beta chain) was captured in a study of CD8 T cells in ankylosing spondylitis. Broader study findings: Disease-linked clones were reportedly significantly enriched in matched ankylosing spondylitis synovial fluid.

This clonotype was observed at least ten times. Its antigen is unknown. The CDR3 covers 14 residues. V gave up 6 bases and J gave up 3 bases, with 15 bases separating them. Germline V gene sequence: CDR1 PRHDT, CDR2 FYEKMQ (reference sequence). Via MiXCR, TCRdb re-called the 5' RACE reads, giving one row per CDR3 protein. This table has 120,000 or so distinct CDR3 sequences, approximately 14% appearing once. Sequencing was done on a sample of blood, either unsorted or a sorted T cell fraction (not recorded which). This receptor was taken from a female donor with ankylosing spondylitis or in good health (not recorded which). The chain joins TRBV13 to TRBJ2-7; D is possibly TRBD2 (6 bases). CDR3 sequence: CASSLEGFHYEQYF. In DNA form, the CDR3 reads TGTGCCAGCAGTTTGGAGGGGTTCCACTACGAGCAGTACTTC.